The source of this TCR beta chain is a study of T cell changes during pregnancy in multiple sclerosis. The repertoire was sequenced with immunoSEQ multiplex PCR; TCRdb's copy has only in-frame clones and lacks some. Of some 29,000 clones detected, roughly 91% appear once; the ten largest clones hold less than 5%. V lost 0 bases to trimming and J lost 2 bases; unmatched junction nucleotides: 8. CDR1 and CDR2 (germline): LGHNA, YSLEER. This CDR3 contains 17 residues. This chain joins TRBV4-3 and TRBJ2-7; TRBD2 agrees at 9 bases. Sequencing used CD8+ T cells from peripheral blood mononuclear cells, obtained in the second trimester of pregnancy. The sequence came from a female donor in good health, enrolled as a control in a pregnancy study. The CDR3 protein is CASSQDRLAGFTYEQYF. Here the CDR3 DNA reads TGCGCCAGCAGCCAAGATAGGCTAGCGGGATTTACCTACGAGCAGTACTTC.